This TCR beta chain derives from a study of T cells in narcolepsy. Study summary: Enrolled donors included narcolepsy type 1 or type 2 patients and healthy controls. Findings and limits, study-wide: HCRT-specific and TRIB2-specific autoreactive clonotypes appeared among same-patient CSF and blood CD4+ clonotypes. No autoreactive T cell clone sequences appeared in some memory CD4+ repertoires.

Assay: immunoSEQ multiplex PCR; the TCRdb copy retains only in-frame clones and omits some. The sample includes about 30,000 clones, roughly 77% of them seen just once. This clone turned up a few times. No antigen is known for it. V shed 4 bases and J shed 7 bases, with 11 bases lying between them. The CDR3 consists of 14 residues. CDR1 is MNHNS and CDR2 is SASEGT in the germline V gene. The sample consisted of CD45RA- memory CD4+ T cells from PBMCs. This chain uses TRBV6-1 with TRBJ1-6; D gene uncertain. This TCR derives from a human donor with narcolepsy. The CDR3 DNA reads TGTGCCAGCAGTGCCCGACCCTCCAATTCACCCCTCCACTTT. Its protein is CASSARPSNSPLHF.